This TCR beta chain was recorded in a study of blood T cells in healthy people across ages. This CDR3 is built from 14 residues. The V segment lost 6 bases and the J segment 2 bases; nucleotides outside the gene matches: 3. There are many counts of this clonotype. Its antigen is unidentified. A second about 6 to 11 cycle PCR used barcoded and J-beta primers. TCRdb analysed the 5' RACE reads with MiXCR anew, one entry per CDR3 protein. The sample has fewer than 600,000 distinct CDR3 sequences; roughly a quarter are singletons. Overall study findings and caveats: Unsorted PBMC input precluded a conclusive naive versus antigen-experienced comparison. Naive T cell percentage showed a strong correlation with the diversity of TCR beta.

These sequences were also reported in another study, on T cells of mothers and their children. That work contributes: Each donor was one of three healthy Caucasian mothers or one of their six children. A second PCR was performed with the M1S primer. This primer added sample barcodes and 2-4 random nucleotides.

The sequence came from a boy younger than 10 in good health. What was sequenced was blood. This chain joins TRBV12-3 or TRBV12-4 and TRBJ1-5; 8 nucleotides line up with TRBD1. CDR3 bases: TGTGCCAGCAGCCCGGACAGGGGCAATCAGCCCCAGCATTTT. This encodes CASSPDRGNQPQHF.